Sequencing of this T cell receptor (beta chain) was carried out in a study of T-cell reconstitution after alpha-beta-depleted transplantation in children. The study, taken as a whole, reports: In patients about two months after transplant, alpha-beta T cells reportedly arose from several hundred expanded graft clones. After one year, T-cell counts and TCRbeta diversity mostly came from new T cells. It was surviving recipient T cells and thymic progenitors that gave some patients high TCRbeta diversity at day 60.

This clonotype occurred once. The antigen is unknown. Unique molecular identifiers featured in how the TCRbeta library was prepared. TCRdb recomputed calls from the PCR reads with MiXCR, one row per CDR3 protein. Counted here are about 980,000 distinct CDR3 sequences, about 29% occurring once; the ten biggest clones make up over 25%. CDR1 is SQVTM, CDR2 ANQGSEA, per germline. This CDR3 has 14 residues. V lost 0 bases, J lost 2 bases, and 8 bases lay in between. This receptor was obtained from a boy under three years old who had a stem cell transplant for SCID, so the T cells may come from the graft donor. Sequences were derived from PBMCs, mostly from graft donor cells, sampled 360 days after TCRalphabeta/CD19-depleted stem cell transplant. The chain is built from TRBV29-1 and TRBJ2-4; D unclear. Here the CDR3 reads CSVEDGTPKNIQYF. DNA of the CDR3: TGCAGCGTTGAAGATGGCACTCCCAAAAACATTCAGTACTTC. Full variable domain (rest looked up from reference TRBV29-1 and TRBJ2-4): SAVISQKPSRDICQRGTSLTIQCQVDSQVTMMFWYRQQPGQSLTLIATANQGSEATYESGFVIDKFPISRPNLTFSTLTVSNMSPEDSSIYLCSVEDGTPKNIQYFGAGTRLSVL.